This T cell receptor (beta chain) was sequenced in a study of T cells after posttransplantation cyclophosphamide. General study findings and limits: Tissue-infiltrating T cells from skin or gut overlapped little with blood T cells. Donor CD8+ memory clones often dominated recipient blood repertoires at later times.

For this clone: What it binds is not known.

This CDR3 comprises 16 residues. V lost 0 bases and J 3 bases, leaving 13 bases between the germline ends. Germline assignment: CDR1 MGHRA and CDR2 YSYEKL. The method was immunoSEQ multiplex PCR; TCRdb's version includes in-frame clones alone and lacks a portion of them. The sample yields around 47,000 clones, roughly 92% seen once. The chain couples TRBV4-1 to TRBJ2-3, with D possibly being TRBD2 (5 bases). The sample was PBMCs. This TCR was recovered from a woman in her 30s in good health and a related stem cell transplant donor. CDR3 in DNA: TGCGCCAGCAGCCAAGAAGCCACTAGATCTACAGATACGCAGTATTTT. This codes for CASSQEATRSTDTQYF.